This TCR beta chain derives from a study of shared clonotypes between healthy human individuals. In the study overall: Donor ages ranged 18 to 49 years: a couple of women, a few men.

Nashville, Tennessee was home to all donors, who were Caucasian adults. The germline V gene has CDR1 SNHLY and CDR2 FYNNEI. The V end lost 5 bases, the J end lost 0 bases, and 10 bases lay between the germline ends. CDR3 length: 14 amino acids. Some clones are missing from TCRdb's copy, which holds only in-frame ones; the method was immunoSEQ multiplex PCR. This table holds over 1.5 million clones, approximately 98% found once. The sequenced material came from naive CD4+ T cells sorted from blood. Subset described: CD45RA+ positively selected. The receptor comes from a man aged 25-45 years in good health. The chain is built from TRBV2 and TRBJ1-1; tentative D call: TRBD1 (6 bases). The CDR3: CASSRTAMNTEAFF. Here the CDR3 DNA reads TGTGCCAGCAGTAGGACAGCCATGAACACTGAAGCTTTCTTT.